These 19 T cell receptor beta chains share one sample of origin, sequenced in a study of OX40 agonist ivuxolimab in advanced cancers. The data were produced by immunoSEQ multiplex PCR, yet TCRdb's version contains in-frame clones alone and is incomplete. The table has around 80,000 clones, around 87% seen once; the top ten hold 0.45% to 0.7%. This specimen was CD4+ or CD8+ T cells sorted from blood, taken in a trial of the OX40 agonist ivuxolimab. The receptors were gathered from an adult with an advanced solid tumor such as melanoma, head and neck, liver or kidney cancer.

The rearrangement joins TRBV4-3 to TRBJ1-4, with D tentatively TRBD1 (6 bases). Germline V gene data show CDR1 as LGHNA and CDR2 as YSLEER. The germline V and J ends were trimmed by 0 bases and 0 bases, with 11 bases remaining between them. The CDR3 runs 17 residues. CDR3 nucleotide sequence: TGCGCCAGCAGCCAAGAGGGGGGGCTAGCAACTAATGAAAAACTGTTTTTT. As protein: CASSQEGGLATNEKLFF.

The J gene is TRBJ1-2, the V gene TRBV5-6, with a possible D match to TRBD1 (6 bases). Per germline, CDR1 SGHDT and CDR2 YYEEEE. This CDR3 is built from 15 residues. Trimming removed 4 bases at V and 5 bases at J, with 18 bases between. The CDR3 coding sequence is TGTGCCAGCAGCACCGGGACACAGAACGTATATGGCTACACCTTC. Translation gives CASSTGTQNVYGYTF.

The chain is built from TRBV6-1 and TRBJ2-7, with a possible D match to TRBD2 (6 bases). CDR3 length: 15 residues. Germline assignment: CDR1 MNHNS and CDR2 SASEGT. V was cut by 2 bases and J by 2 bases, with 13 bases left in between. The CDR3 region is CASSEWAGRTYEQYF. CDR3 nucleotide sequence: TGTGCCAGCAGTGAATGGGCAGGGAGGACCTACGAGCAGTACTTC.

The chain carries TRBV5-4 and TRBJ2-5; D gene uncertain. Between the trimmed V and J ends, which lost 1 base and 1 base, there was a span of 8 bases. The CDR3 contains 14 residues. Germline V lookup: CDR1 SGHNT, CDR2 YYREEE (reference sequence). CDR3 protein: CASSLLRSQETQYF. As DNA, the CDR3 is TGTGCCAGCAGCTTGCTTCGTAGCCAAGAGACCCAGTACTTC.

This rearrangement joins TRBV7-2 to TRBJ2-7; D unclear. Germline CDR1 is SGHTA and CDR2 is FQGNSA. This CDR3 is built from 12 residues. Trimming stripped 7 bases from V and 0 bases from J, with 7 bases between. CDR3 region: CASTPNSYEQYF. The CDR3 DNA reads TGTGCCAGCACCCCCAACTCCTACGAGCAGTACTTC.

In DNA, the CDR3 is TGTGCCATCAGTGAGTCGAATTCGGGACAGAAGAACACTGAAGCTTTCTTT. Protein: CAISESNSGQKNTEAFF. The J gene is TRBJ1-1, the V gene TRBV10-3; 7 bases are a match to TRBD1. The CDR3 is 17 residues long. The J segment lost 1 base and the V segment lost 0 bases, leaving 8 bases of the junction unmatched. The germline gives CDR1 ENHRY, CDR2 SYGVKD.

The chain is built from TRBV7-9 and TRBJ2-2; 8 nucleotides agree with TRBD2. Germline CDR1 is SEHNR and CDR2 is FQNEAQ (reference sequence). V trimming: 5 bases; J trimming: 4 bases; junction bases outside the gene matches: 6. The CDR3 is 15 amino acids. CDR3 DNA sequence: TGTGCCAGCAGCGAGACTAGCGACTCCACCGGGGAGCTGTTTTTT. Its protein product is CASSETSDSTGELFF.

V usage is TRBV7-6 and J usage is TRBJ2-5; possibly TRBD2 for D (6 bases). The CDR3 runs to 14 residues. V was cut by 1 base and J by 1 base, with 7 bases left in between. Per the germline V gene, CDR1 is SGHVS and CDR2 is FNYEAQ. The CDR3, as DNA: TGTGCCAGCAGCTTAGTGGAGGGCCAAGAGACCCAGTACTTC. Protein product: CASSLVEGQETQYF.

V usage is TRBV28 and J usage is TRBJ1-2; D is undetermined. Germline values: CDR1 MDHEN, CDR2 SYDVKM. The CDR3 runs to 13 residues. Trimming left V 1 base short and J 4 bases short, with 7 bases between. DNA of the CDR3: TGTGCCAGCAGTTTATCACAGCCCTATGGCTACACCTTC. Translated, it gives CASSLSQPYGYTF.

The chain combines TRBV4-3 with TRBJ2-5; 7 bases fit TRBD1. V lost 0 bases and J lost 4; bases outside the gene matches: 2. Germline V gives CDR1 LGHNA, CDR2 YSLEER. The CDR3 sequence is 14 residues long. CDR3 sequence: CASSQDHRGETQYF. The CDR3 region has the DNA TGCGCCAGCAGCCAAGATCACAGGGGAGAGACCCAGTACTTC.

The J gene is TRBJ2-7, the V gene TRBV5-1; 11 bases align to TRBD1. Germline V gene data show CDR1 as SGHRS and CDR2 as YFSETQ. V dropped 1 base and J dropped 5; count of bases not matched to a gene: 5. CDR3 length: 15 amino acids. The CDR3 region has the DNA TGCGCCAGCAGCTTGCTCGGACAGGGGGCTAACGAGCAGTACTTC. Translated, it gives CASSLLGQGANEQYF.

V and J are TRBV4-1 and TRBJ1-1, with D uncertain. Trimming removed 1 base at V and 5 bases at J, with 17 bases between. Germline CDR1 and CDR2: MGHRA and YSYEKL. CDR3 length: 16 residues. CDR3 in amino acids: CASSQVNLVSATEAFF. The CDR3, as DNA: TGCGCCAGCAGCCAAGTAAACCTCGTTTCGGCGACTGAAGCTTTCTTT.

V and J are TRBV9 and TRBJ2-3; D call uncertain. The V gene lost 5 bases and the J gene lost 1 base, with 11 bases spanning the gap. Germline values: CDR1 SGDLS, CDR2 YYNGEE. The CDR3 runs to 14 residues. The CDR3: CASSQTGRTDTQYF. The CDR3 coding sequence is TGTGCCAGCAGTCAGACTGGACGCACAGATACGCAGTATTTT. The full variable domain, its missing parts supplied by reference TRBV9 and TRBJ2-3, is DSGVTQTPKHLITATGQRVTLRCSPRSGDLSVYWYQQSLDQGLQFLIQYYNGEERAKGNILERFSAQQFPDLHSELNLSSLELGDSALYFCASSQTGRTDTQYFGPGTRLTVL.

The chain joins TRBV5-1 to TRBJ2-5; 8 bases align to TRBD1. The CDR3 covers 16 residues. The J segment lost 2 bases and the V segment lost 4 bases, leaving 10 bases of the junction unmatched. Germline V lookup: CDR1 SGHRS, CDR2 YFSETQ. CDR3 protein: CASSIPTGTGQETQYF. In nucleotides, the CDR3 is TGCGCCAGCAGCATCCCAACCGGGACAGGACAAGAGACCCAGTACTTC.

The chain employs TRBV5-1 and TRBJ2-7; 9 bases fit TRBD1. V was pared by 4 bases and J by 3 bases, with 8 bases of the junction left unmatched. Germline loops: CDR1 SGHRS, CDR2 YFSETQ. The CDR3 is made up of 15 amino acids. The CDR3 here is CASSPGTGLFYEQYF. The CDR3 region has the DNA TGCGCCAGCAGCCCCGGGACAGGGTTATTCTACGAGCAGTACTTC.

V usage is TRBV20-1 and J usage is TRBJ2-1, with D tentatively TRBD2 (5 bases). CDR1 is DFQATT and CDR2 is SNEGSKA in the germline V gene (reference sequence). The CDR3 is 11 residues long. Trimming removed 5 bases from V and 8 bases from J, with 10 bases in between. CDR3 region: CSASLLDEQFF. CDR3 coding DNA: TGCAGTGCTTCCTTACTAGATGAGCAGTTCTTC.

The chain joins TRBV6-5 to TRBJ2-3; 7 nucleotides line up with TRBD2. Germline assignment: CDR1 MNHEY and CDR2 SVGAGI. There are 15 residues in the CDR3. Trimming removed 2 bases from V and 1 base from J; junction bases left unmatched: 3. CDR3: CASSYGAGGTDTQYF. CDR3 sequence (DNA): TGTGCCAGCAGTTACGGTGCGGGGGGCACAGATACGCAGTATTTT.

This clone showed up just a few times. The chain couples TRBV6-6 to TRBJ1-4, with D unclear. Trimming cost V 3 bases and J 5 bases, with 7 bases left between them. This CDR3 region has 13 residues. Looked up from germline, CDR1 is MNHNY and CDR2 is SVGAGI (reference sequence). This CDR3 is CASSYERNEKLFF. DNA of the CDR3: TGTGCCAGCAGTTATGAGAGGAATGAAAAACTGTTTTTT.

The V call is TRBV6-1, the J call TRBJ2-7; the D is unclear. Looked up from germline, CDR1 is MNHNS and CDR2 is SASEGT. The V end lost 8 bases, the J end lost 3 bases, and 14 bases lay between the germline ends. This CDR3 spans 13 amino acids. The CDR3 sequence: CASAITYDYEQYF. The CDR3 bases are TGTGCCAGCGCGATTACCTACGACTACGAGCAGTACTTC.